Listed here is a single T cell receptor beta chain. Its target antigen remains unknown. Base-call qualities are not available, and no considerably larger clone is one nucleotide away. The record originates from a study of blood T cell repertoires in COVID-19 (dated by TCRdb to the early 2020s). Notes on the research overall: The collaborator samples originated in the United States, Italy and Spain and spanned the acute and convalescent phases of COVID-19. A freely available public database, intended as a resource for researchers studying the immune response to SARS-CoV-2, is where the repertoires were released. Subjects who had been exposed to COVID-19, were actively infected with it, or had recovered from it provided the deeply sampled blood TCRbeta repertoires that made up the dataset. The prospective study material was composed of cDNA or gDNA derived from T cells, B-cell-depleted T cells, or PBMCs. The sample metadata nearly always contained a de-identified subject ID, COVID-19 status, age in years and sex. The samples were drawn from two sources: the first 160 participants of the ongoing ImmuneRACE study, and over 950 subjects contributed by 6 global collaborators. Where HLA class I and class II types were available, the types were taken from metadata supplied by the sample provider, not from assay-based typing.

Collaborating institutions collected whole blood in K2EDTA tubes following their own protocols. For TCRbeta analysis, collaborators shipped samples as frozen whole blood, isolated PBMCs, or DNA extracted from either of those sample types. Overall study results and their limits: The amount of clinical and demographic metadata varied by source and participant and was provided uncurated.

Sequences SGHRS (CDR1) and YFSETQ (CDR2) are obtained from the germline V gene. V ends up 4 bases short and J 3 bases short, with an unmatched junction base count of 5. From its cysteine to its phenylalanine, the CDR3 spans 14 amino acids. Of all the DNA, just the CDR3 is kept, 42 bases in frame from base 1. TCRbeta CDR3 regions were amplified from genomic DNA by means of the immunoSEQ Assay, a bias-controlled multiplex PCR. For the original study's pipeline: Within the assay, amplification of reference gene primers was used to estimate how many nucleated cells each sample contained. Sequence reads were collapsed and filtered to measure the absolute abundance of every unique TCRbeta CDR3 rearrangement. For each sample, productive Simpson clonality was calculated by taking the square root of Simpson's diversity index across productive rearrangements. The table comes from immuneACCESS by way of TCRdb, which keeps in-frame sequences with V and J called. Part of the clones is missing from these tables; in studies checked, under half for an unresolved V gene and the rest for unknown reasons. V and J calls and clone size are those listed in that table; D and trimming were worked out from the DNA. In all, the sample holds around 100,000 clones, and over 75% of those were seen once. The top ten hold less than 25% of the sample.

The rearranged segments are TRBV5-1 and TRBJ2-5; 8 middle bases align to TRBD1. This clonotype was obtained from an older man with active or convalescent COVID-19. The sample was peripheral blood. The sequence in DNA is TGCGCCAGCAGCCAACAGGGACAGGAAGAGACCCAGTACTTC. Protein translation: CASSQQGQEETQYF.